The rows below give T cell receptor beta chains drawn from one sample of a study of T cell changes during pregnancy in multiple sclerosis. Here immunoSEQ multiplex PCR was the method, and the copy in TCRdb shows in-frame clones only, minus some. The data hold tens of thousands of clones, with around nine tenths observed a single time. This specimen was CD4+ T cells from peripheral blood mononuclear cells, taken in the first trimester of pregnancy. The receptor set was obtained from a female donor with multiple sclerosis, enrolled in a pregnancy study. CDR3s include the opening cysteine and the closing phenylalanine or tryptophan. The D gene is left open where the match is weak. A clone size is listed for some rows: how often the clone was seen (once, few, many), or a class if it is expanded.

>TRBJ1-5|TRBV11-1|-|-
CASSSNGNQPQHF
TGTGCCAGCAGCTCTAACGGCAATCAGCCCCAGCATTTT
>TRBJ2-1|TRBV27|-|-
CASRQDWMSSYNEQFF
TGTGCCAGCAGGCAAGACTGGATGAGCTCCTACAATGAGCAGTTCTTC
>TRBJ1-2|TRBV28|-|-
CASSLTPGHAGGGGYTF
TGTGCCAGCAGTTTAACCCCTGGGCATGCAGGCGGGGGAGGCTACACCTTC
>TRBJ2-2|TRBV5-4|-|-
CASSLGTARTGELFF
TGTGCCAGCAGCTTGGGGACAGCTCGCACCGGGGAGCTGTTTTTT
>TRBJ2-5|TRBV11-3|-|TRBD1
CASSSRTGAQYF
TGTGCCAGCAGCTCACGGACAGGGGCCCAGTACTTC
>TRBJ2-7|TRBV6-6|-|TRBD2
CASSYSGTSGYEQYF
TGTGCCAGCAGTTACTCCGGGACTAGCGGCTACGAGCAGTACTTC
>TRBJ2-2|TRBV19|-|-
CASSSARGRYTGELFF
TGTGCCAGTAGTTCCGCGCGGGGCCGTTATACCGGGGAGCTGTTTTTT
>TRBJ2-3|TRBV5-1|-|-
CASSVGSTSTDTQYF
TGCGCCAGCAGCGTGGGGAGCACTAGCACAGATACGCAGTATTTT
>TRBJ1-2|TRBV4-2|-|TRBD1
CASSQVDGQGYGYTF
TGTGCCAGCAGCCAAGTCGATGGACAGGGGTATGGCTACACCTTC
>TRBJ2-7|TRBV18|-|TRBD1
CASSPETGQGEQYF
TGTGCCAGCTCACCAGAGACAGGGCAAGGCGAGCAGTACTTC
>TRBJ2-5|TRBV21-1|-|-
CASSYRSGTSLETQYF
TGTGCCAGCAGCTACAGGTCAGGGACTAGCCTGGAGACCCAGTACTTC
>TRBJ2-1|TRBV7-6|-|-
CASSLEAGQNNEQFF
TGTGCCAGCAGCTTAGAGGCGGGGCAGAACAATGAGCAGTTCTTC
>TRBJ2-1|TRBV4-2|-|-
CASSQDLQGSFNEQFF
TGTGCCAGCAGCCAAGATCTGCAGGGGTCGTTCAATGAGCAGTTCTTC
>TRBJ2-2|TRBV25-1|-|TRBD1
CASSGQGVTGELFF
TGTGCCAGCAGTGGACAGGGGGTGACCGGGGAGCTGTTTTTT
>TRBJ2-1|TRBV27|-|-
CASTTKRGSHNEQFF
TGTGCCAGCACCACTAAGAGAGGATCCCACAATGAGCAGTTCTTC
>TRBJ1-5|TRBV2|-|-
CASSDGRGKHNQPQHF
TGTGCCAGCAGTGATGGTCGGGGAAAACACAATCAGCCCCAGCATTTT
>TRBJ1-5|TRBV9|once|-
CASSVGSGGPQHF
TGTGCCAGCAGCGTGGGATCGGGGGGCCCCCAGCATTTT
>TRBJ2-1|TRBV14|-|TRBD2
CASSRGPGLAGPEQFF
TGTGCCAGCAGCCGAGGCCCGGGACTAGCGGGTCCTGAGCAGTTCTTC
>TRBJ2-2|TRBV2|-|TRBD1
CATGTVANTGELFF
TGTGCCACCGGGACAGTTGCGAACACCGGGGAGCTGTTTTTT
>TRBJ1-1|TRBV19|-|-
CASNQKWSNTEAFF
TGTGCCAGTAATCAGAAGTGGTCGAATACTGAAGCTTTCTTT
>TRBJ1-5|TRBV28|-|TRBD1
CASSLGTGNQPQHF
TGTGCCAGCAGTTTGGGGACAGGCAATCAGCCCCAGCATTTT
>TRBJ2-5|TRBV5-4|-|-
CASSLGNRDEGTQYF
TGTGCCAGCAGCTTGGGAAACAGGGATGAGGGGACCCAGTACTTC
>TRBJ1-5|TRBV11-2|-|-
CASSPGVSQPQHF
TGTGCCAGCAGCCCCGGGGTGTCTCAGCCCCAGCATTTT
>TRBJ1-1|TRBV6-4|-|-
CASRDTNSNTEAFF
TGTGCCAGCAGAGATACGAACAGTAACACTGAAGCTTTCTTT
>TRBJ2-2|TRBV30|-|-
CAWSGGVPANTGELFF
TGTGCCTGGAGTGGCGGGGTACCGGCGAACACCGGGGAGCTGTTTTTT
>TRBJ2-2|TRBV2|-|-
CASSVQGFGELFF
TGTGCCAGCAGTGTTCAGGGGTTCGGGGAGCTGTTTTTT
>TRBJ2-1|TRBV29-1|-|TRBD2
CSSGLAGEEQFF
TGCAGCTCGGGACTAGCGGGAGAGGAACAGTTCTTC
>TRBJ1-2|TRBV6-4|-|TRBD1
CASSGPGQEGCFNYGYTF
TGTGCCAGCAGTGGCCCCGGACAGGAGGGTTGTTTTAACTATGGCTACACCTTC
>TRBJ1-1|TRBV7-2|-|-
CASSLAVTGPEAFF
TGTGCCAGCAGCTTAGCGGTCACAGGGCCTGAAGCTTTCTTT
>TRBJ1-1|TRBV18|-|-
CASSPDGQGVFF
TGTGCCAGCTCACCAGATGGACAAGGAGTATTCTTT
>TRBJ1-1|TRBV5-6|-|TRBD1
CASSPTGRNTEAFF
TGTGCCAGCAGCCCGACAGGGCGGAACACTGAAGCTTTCTTT